This TCR beta chain was profiled in a study of graft-versus-host responses after intestinal transplantation. TCRdb keeps only in-frame clones here, not all; method: immunoSEQ multiplex PCR. Of more than 13,000 clones in the sample, about two thirds were seen once. Whole-study results and caveats: Some GvH clones appeared in ileal mucosa or blood before recipient bone marrow. HvG clone declines early post-transplant were associated with peak circulating GvH levels.

Worth noting for this clone: Antigen unknown.

Once graft tissue had been processed, intraepithelial and lamina propria lymphocytes were released. Deletions cut 2 bases from V and 9 bases from J, with 17 bases between. Germline CDR1 reads MNHNS; CDR2 reads SASEGT. The CDR3 consists of 16 residues. The sample consisted of ileum tissue, taken around 690 days after intestinal transplantation. The rearrangement joins TRBV6-1 to TRBJ1-6; the D is unclear. The receptor's source is a human patient who received an intestinal transplant, so some T cells may come from the graft donor. The CDR3 bases are TGTGCCAGCAGTGAATGGGTACCCCCTATAGGTTCACCCCTCCACTTT. Translated, it gives CASSEWVPPIGSPLHF.